What follows is one TCR beta chain and its context. No antigen is known for it. Likely unrecorded immune exposures existed in these nominally healthy donors. Primers included in the PCR were 60 Vbeta and 13 Jbeta primers. Libraries were prepared by immunoSEQ multiplex PCR; TCRdb keeps only in-frame clonotypes and omits some of them. Here the sample spans tens of thousands of clones, approximately 82% being singletons. Trimming took off 7 bases at V and 11 bases at J, with 24 bases between the two ends. Germline values: CDR1 ENHRY, CDR2 SYGVKD. CDR3 length equals 15 residues. The data stem from a study of cytomegalovirus exposure and HLA in healthy donors. Notes on the study in general: From TCR beta sequences, most subjects' HLA-A and HLA-B alleles were reportedly predicted accurately. Some V segments (TRBV6-2 and TRBV6-3 among them) were excluded as indistinguishable. Researchers counted roughly 150 TCR beta chains as cytomegalovirus-associated.

Source material: PBMCs. The chain joins TRBV10-3 to TRBJ1-3; D might be TRBD1 (6 bases). The receptor was derived from a man in his forties or fifties in good health and CMV-seronegative. The chain's CDR3 is CAIKPATGSKGAIYF. The CDR3 DNA follows: TGTGCCATCAAACCTGCCACAGGGTCGAAGGGCGCCATATATTTT.